The clone carrying this TCR beta chain appeared a few times. Its antigen remains unknown. Second doses at about 4 or about 12 weeks were pooled. The data were produced by immunoSEQ multiplex PCR, yet TCRdb's version contains in-frame clones alone and is incomplete. The sample yields 90,000 to 120,000 clones, over 80% seen once. V shed 1 base and J 7 bases; nucleotides not matched to a gene: 14. Germline V CDR1 and CDR2: MGHRA, YSYEKL. The CDR3 sequence is 18 residues long. The sample comes from a study of T cell responses to AZD1222 COVID-19 vaccine. Regarding the study as a whole: With two AZD1222 doses given, Spike-specific TCR breadth and depth both rose.

Here the sequenced sample was peripheral blood, taken 28 days after the second AZD1222 dose. The receptor comes from an adult who received the AZD1222 COVID-19 vaccine. V is TRBV4-1 and J is TRBJ2-1, with TRBD2 matching over 9 bases. CDR3 nucleotides: TGCGCCAGCAGCCAAGGGGCTAGCGGGGTGACTTCAGAGAATGAGCAGTTCTTC. Protein: CASSQGASGVTSENEQFF.